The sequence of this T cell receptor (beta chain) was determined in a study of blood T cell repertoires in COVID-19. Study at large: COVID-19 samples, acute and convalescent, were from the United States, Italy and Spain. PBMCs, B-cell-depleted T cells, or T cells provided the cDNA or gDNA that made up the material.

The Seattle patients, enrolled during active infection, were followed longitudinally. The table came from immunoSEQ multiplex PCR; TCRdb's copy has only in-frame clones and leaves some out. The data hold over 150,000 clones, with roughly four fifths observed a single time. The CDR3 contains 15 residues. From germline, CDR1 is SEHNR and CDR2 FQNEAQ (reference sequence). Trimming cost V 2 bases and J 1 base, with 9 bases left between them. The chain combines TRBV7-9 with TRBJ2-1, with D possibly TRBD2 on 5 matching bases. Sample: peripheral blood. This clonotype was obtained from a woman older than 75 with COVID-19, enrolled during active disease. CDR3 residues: CASSLISGSYNEQFF. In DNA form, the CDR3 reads TGTGCCAGCAGCTTAATAAGCGGTTCCTACAATGAGCAGTTCTTC.